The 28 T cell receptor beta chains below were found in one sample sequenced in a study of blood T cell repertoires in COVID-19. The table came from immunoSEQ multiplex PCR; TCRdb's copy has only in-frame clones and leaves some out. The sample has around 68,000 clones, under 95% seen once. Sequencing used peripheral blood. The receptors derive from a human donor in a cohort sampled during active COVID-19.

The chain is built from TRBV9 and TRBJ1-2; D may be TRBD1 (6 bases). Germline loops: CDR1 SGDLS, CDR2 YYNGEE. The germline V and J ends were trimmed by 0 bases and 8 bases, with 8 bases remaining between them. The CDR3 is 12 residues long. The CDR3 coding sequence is TGTGCCAGCAGCGTAGGTGGGGGCGGCTACACCTTC. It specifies CASSVGGGGYTF. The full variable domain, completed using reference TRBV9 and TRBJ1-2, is DSGVTQTPKHLITATGQRVTLRCSPRSGDLSVYWYQQSLDQGLQFLIQYYNGEERAKGNILERFSAQQFPDLHSELNLSSLELGDSALYFCASSVGGGGYTFGSGTRLTVV.

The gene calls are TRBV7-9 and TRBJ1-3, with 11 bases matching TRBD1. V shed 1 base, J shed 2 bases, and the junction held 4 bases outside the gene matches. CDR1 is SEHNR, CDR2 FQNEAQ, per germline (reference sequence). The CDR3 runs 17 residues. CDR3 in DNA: TGTGCCAGCAGCTTAGGGACAGGGGGCTTTGCTGGAAACACCATATATTTT. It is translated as CASSLGTGGFAGNTIYF. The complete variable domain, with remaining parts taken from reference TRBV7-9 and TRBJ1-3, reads DTGVSQNPRHKITKRGQNVTFRCDPISEHNRLYWYRQTLGQGPEFLTYFQNEAQLEKSRLLSDRFSAERPKGSFSTLEIQRTEQGDSAMYLCASSLGTGGFAGNTIYFGEGSWLTVV.

DNA for the CDR3: TGTGCCAGCAGCGCAGGCCGGGCAGGGCGGCAAGAGACCCAGTACTTC. This codes for CASSAGRAGRQETQYF. This chain uses TRBV9 with TRBJ2-5; perhaps TRBD1 as D (5 bases). The germline gives CDR1 SGDLS, CDR2 YYNGEE. The CDR3 sequence is 16 residues long. V shed 3 bases and J shed 2 bases, with 17 bases lying between them.

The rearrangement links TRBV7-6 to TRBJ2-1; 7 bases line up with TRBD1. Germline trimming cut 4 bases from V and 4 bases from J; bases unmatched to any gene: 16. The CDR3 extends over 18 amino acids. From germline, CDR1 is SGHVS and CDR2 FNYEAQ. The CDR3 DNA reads TGTGCCAGCAGCTCAACCGGAATTCCGGGACAGTTATACAATGAGCAGTTCTTC. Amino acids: CASSSTGIPGQLYNEQFF.

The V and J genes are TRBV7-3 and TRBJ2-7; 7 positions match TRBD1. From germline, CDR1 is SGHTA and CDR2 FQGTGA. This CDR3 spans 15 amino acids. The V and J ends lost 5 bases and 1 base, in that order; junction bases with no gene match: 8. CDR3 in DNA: TGTGCCAGCAGCACAGGGGCCGCCCATTCCTACGAGCAGTACTTC. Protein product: CASSTGAAHSYEQYF. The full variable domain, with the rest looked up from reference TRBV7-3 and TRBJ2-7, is GAGVSQTPSNKVTEKGKYVELRCDPISGHTALYWYRQSLGQGPEFLIYFQGTGAADDSGLPNDRFFAVRPEGSVSTLKIQRTERGDSAVYLCASSTGAAHSYEQYFGPGTRLTVT.

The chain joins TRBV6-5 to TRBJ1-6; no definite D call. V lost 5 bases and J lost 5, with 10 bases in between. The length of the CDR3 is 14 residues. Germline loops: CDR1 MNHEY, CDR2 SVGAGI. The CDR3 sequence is CASSPGNDNSPLHF. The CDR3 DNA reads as TGTGCCAGCAGTCCCGGGAATGATAATTCACCCCTCCACTTT.

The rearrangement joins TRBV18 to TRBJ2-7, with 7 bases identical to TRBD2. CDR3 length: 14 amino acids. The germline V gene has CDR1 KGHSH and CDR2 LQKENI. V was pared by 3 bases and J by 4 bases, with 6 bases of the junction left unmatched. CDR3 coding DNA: TGTGCCAGCTCACCTGGGGGGGAGAGGTACGAGCAGTACTTC. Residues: CASSPGGERYEQYF.

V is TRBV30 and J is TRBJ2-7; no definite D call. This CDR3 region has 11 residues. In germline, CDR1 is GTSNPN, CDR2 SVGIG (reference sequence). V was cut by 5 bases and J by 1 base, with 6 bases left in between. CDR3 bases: TGTGCCTGGGTAACTTCCTACGAGCAGTACTTC. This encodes CAWVTSYEQYF. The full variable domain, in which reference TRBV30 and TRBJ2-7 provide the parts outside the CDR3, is SQTIHQWPATLVQPVGSPLSLECTVEGTSNPNLYWYRQAAGRGLQLLFYSVGIGQISSEVPQNLSASRPQDRQFILSSKKLLLSDSGFYLCAWVTSYEQYFGPGTRLTVT.

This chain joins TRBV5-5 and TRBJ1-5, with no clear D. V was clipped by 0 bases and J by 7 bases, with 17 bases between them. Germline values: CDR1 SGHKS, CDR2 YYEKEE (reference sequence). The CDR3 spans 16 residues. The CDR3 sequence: CASSLAPSSGRQPQHF. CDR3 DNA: TGTGCCAGCAGCTTGGCCCCCTCAAGCGGGCGGCAGCCCCAGCATTTT.

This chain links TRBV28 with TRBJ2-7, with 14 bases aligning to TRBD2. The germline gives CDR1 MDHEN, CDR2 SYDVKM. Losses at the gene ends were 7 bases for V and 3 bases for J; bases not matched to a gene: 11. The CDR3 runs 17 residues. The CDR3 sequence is CASISGLAGDLDYEQYF. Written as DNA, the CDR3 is TGTGCCAGCATCTCGGGACTAGCGGGAGACTTAGACTACGAGCAGTACTTC.

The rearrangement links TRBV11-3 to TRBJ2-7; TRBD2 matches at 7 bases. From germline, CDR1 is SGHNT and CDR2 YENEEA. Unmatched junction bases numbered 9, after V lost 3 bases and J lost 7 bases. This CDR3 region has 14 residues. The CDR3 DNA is TGTGCCAGCAGCTTCCAGGGAGGGCCCTGGGAGCAGTACTTC. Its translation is CASSFQGGPWEQYF.

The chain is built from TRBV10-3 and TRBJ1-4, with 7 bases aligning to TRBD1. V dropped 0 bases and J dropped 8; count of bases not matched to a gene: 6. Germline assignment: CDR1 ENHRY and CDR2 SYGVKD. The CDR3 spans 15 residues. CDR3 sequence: CAISESRTGGEKLFF. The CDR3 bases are TGTGCCATCAGTGAGTCGCGGACAGGAGGGGAAAAACTGTTTTTT.

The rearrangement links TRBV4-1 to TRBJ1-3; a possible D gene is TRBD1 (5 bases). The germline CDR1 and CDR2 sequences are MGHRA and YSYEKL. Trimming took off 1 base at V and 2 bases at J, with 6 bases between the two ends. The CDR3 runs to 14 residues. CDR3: CASSQGGPGNTIYF. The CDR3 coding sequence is TGCGCCAGCAGCCAAGGGGGCCCTGGAAACACCATATATTTT.

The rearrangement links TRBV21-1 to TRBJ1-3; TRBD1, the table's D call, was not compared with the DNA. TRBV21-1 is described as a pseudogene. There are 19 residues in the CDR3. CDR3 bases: TGTGCCAGCAGCAACGAAAGAAACTACAGGGGCAGCTTGAGAAACACCATATATTTT. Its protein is CASSNERNYRGSLRNTIYF.

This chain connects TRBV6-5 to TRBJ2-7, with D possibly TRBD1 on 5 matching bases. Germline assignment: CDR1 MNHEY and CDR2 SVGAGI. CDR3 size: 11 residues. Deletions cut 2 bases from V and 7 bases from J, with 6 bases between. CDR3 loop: CASSYGAEQYF. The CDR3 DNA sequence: TGTGCCAGCAGTTACGGGGCAGAGCAGTACTTC.

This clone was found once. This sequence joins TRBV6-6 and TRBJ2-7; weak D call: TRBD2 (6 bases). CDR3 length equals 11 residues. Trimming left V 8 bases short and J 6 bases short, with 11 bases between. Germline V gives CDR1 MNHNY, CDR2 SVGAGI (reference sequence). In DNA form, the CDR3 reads TGTGCCAGCGCTCGGAGGGGCGAGCAGTACTTC. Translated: CASARRGEQYF.

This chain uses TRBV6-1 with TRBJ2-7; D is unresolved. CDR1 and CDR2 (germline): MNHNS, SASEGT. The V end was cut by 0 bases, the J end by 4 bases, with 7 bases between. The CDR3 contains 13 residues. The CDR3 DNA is TGTGCCAGCAGTGAAGCCCCCGTATACGAGCAGTACTTC. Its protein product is CASSEAPVYEQYF.

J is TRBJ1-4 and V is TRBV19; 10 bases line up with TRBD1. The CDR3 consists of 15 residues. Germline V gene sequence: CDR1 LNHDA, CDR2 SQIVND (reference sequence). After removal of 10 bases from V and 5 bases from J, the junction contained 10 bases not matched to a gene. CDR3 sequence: CAIKGPGQGNEKLFF. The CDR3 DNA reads TGTGCCATCAAAGGACCGGGACAGGGGAATGAAAAACTGTTTTTT.

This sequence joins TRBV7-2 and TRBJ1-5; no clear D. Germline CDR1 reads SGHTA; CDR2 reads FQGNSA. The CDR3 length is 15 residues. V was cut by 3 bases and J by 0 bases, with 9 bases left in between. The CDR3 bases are TGTGCCAGCAGCTTGGCCCTGAATAGCAATCAGCCCCAGCATTTT. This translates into CASSLALNSNQPQHF.

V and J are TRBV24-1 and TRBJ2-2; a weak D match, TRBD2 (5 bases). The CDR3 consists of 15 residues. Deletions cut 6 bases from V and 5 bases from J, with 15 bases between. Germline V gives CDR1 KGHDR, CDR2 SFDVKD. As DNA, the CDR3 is TGTGCCACCAGTACGGTCTCAGGCGGGACCGGGGAGCTGTTTTTT. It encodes CATSTVSGGTGELFF.

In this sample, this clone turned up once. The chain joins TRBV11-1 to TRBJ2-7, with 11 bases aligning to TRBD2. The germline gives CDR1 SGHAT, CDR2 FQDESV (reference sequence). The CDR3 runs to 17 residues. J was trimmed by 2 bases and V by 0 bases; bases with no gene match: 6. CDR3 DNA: TGTGCCAGCAGCTTAGCTAGCGGGAGGGCCGGGACCTACGAGCAGTACTTC. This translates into CASSLASGRAGTYEQYF.

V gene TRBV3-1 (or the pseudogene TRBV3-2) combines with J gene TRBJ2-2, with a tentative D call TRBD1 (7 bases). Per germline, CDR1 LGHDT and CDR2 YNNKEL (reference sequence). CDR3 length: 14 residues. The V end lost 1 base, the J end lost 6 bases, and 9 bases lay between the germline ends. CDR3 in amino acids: CASSQVRGAGELFF. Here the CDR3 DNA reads TGTGCCAGCAGCCAAGTCAGGGGGGCCGGGGAGCTGTTTTTT.

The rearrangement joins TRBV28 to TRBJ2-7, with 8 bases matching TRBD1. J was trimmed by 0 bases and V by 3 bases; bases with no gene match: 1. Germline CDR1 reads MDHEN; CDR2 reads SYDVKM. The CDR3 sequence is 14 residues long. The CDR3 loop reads CASSFTGGSYEQYF. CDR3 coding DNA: TGTGCCAGCAGTTTCACAGGGGGCTCCTACGAGCAGTACTTC.

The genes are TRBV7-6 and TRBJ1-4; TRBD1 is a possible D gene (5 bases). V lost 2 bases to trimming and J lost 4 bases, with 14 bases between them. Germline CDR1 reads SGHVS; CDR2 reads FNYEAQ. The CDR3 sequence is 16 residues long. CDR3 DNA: TGTGCCAGCAGCTTATATAGCAGGGAGGGTAATGAAAAACTGTTTTTT. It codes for CASSLYSREGNEKLFF.

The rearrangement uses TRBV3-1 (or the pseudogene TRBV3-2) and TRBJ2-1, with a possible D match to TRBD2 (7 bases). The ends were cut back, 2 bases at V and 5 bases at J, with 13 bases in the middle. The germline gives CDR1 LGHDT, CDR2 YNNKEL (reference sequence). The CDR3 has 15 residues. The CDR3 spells CASSQLKGGNNEQFF. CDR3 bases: TGTGCCAGCAGCCAACTAAAGGGGGGGAACAATGAGCAGTTCTTC.

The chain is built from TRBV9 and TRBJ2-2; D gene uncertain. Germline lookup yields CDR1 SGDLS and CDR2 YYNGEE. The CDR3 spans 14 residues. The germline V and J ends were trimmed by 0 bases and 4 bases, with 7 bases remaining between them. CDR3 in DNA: TGTGCCAGCAGCGTAGTAAGCGCCACCGGGGAGCTGTTTTTT. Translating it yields CASSVVSATGELFF.

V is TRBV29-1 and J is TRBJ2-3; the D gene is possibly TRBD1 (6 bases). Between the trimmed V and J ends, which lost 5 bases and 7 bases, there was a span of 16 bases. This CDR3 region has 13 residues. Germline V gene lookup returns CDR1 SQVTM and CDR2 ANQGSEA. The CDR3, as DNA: TGCAGCGTTCTAGGCCTACAGGGTTATACGCAGTATTTT. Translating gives CSVLGLQGYTQYF.

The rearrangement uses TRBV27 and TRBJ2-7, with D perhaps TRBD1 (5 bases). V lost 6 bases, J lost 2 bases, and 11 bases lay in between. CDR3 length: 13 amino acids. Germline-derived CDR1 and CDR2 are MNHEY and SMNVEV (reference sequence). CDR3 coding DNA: TGTGCCAGCAGACGCCAGGGAACCTACGAGCAGTACTTC. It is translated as CASRRQGTYEQYF.